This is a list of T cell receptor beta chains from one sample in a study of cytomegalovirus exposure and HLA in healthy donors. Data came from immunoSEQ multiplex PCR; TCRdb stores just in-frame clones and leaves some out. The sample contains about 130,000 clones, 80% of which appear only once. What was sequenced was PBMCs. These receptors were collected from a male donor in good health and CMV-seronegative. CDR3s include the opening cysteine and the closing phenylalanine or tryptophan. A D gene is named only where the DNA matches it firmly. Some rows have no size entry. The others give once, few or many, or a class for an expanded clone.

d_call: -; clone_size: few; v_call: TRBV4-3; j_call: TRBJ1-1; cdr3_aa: CASSQALQINTEAFF; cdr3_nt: TGCGCCAGCAGCCAAGCTCTCCAGATCAACACTGAAGCTTTCTTT
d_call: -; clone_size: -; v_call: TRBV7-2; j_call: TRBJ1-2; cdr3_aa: CASSLGGGRTSDGYTF; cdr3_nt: TGTGCCAGCAGCTTAGGCGGGGGGAGGACGTCGGACGGCTACACCTTC
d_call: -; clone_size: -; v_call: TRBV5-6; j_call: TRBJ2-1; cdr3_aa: CASSYTRGADYNEQFF; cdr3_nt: TGTGCCAGCAGCTACACCCGGGGGGCCGATTACAATGAGCAGTTCTTC
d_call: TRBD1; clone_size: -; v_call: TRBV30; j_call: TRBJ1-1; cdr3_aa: CAWSGHRGTEAFF; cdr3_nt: TGTGCCTGGAGCGGACACAGGGGGACTGAAGCTTTCTTT
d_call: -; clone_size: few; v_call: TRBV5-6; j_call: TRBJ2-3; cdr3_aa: CASSLALSDTQYF; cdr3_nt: TGTGCCAGCAGCTTGGCCTTATCAGATACGCAGTATTTT
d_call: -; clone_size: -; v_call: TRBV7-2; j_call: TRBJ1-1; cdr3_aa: CASSSGRVRTEAFF; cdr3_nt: TGTGCCAGCAGCTCCGGCAGGGTAAGGACTGAAGCTTTCTTT
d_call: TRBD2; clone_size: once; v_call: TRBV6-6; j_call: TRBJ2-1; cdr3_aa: CASRHSGRAFYNEQFF; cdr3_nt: TGTGCCAGCAGACATAGCGGGAGGGCCTTCTACAATGAGCAGTTCTTC
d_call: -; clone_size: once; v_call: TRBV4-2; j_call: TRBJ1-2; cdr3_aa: CASSQETRSNGYTF; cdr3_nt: TGTGCCAGCAGCCAAGAAACGAGGAGCAATGGCTACACCTTC
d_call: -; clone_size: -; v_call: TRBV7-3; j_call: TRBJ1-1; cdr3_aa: CASSLLTGPMNTEAFF; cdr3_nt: TGTGCCAGCAGCTTATTAACAGGCCCTATGAACACTGAAGCTTTCTTT
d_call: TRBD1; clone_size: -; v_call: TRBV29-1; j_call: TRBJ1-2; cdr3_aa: CSVGQDDGYTF; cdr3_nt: TGCAGCGTGGGACAGGATGACGGCTACACCTTC
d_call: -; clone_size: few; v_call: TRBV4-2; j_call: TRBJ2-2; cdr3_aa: CASSQTGLAGELFF; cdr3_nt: TGTGCCAGCAGCCAAACAGGGTTGGCCGGGGAGCTGTTTTTT
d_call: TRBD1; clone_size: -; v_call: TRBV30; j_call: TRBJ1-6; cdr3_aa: CAWSYDRVGSPLHF; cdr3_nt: TGTGCCTGGAGTTACGACAGGGTTGGCTCACCCCTCCACTTT
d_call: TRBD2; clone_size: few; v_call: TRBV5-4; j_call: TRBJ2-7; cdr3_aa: CASSLELAGAYEQYF; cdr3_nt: TGTGCCAGCAGCTTGGAACTAGCGGGGGCCTACGAGCAGTACTTC
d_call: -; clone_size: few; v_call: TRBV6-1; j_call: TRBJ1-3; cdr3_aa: CASSETPSSGNTIYF; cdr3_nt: TGTGCCAGCAGTGAGACTCCGAGCTCTGGAAACACCATATATTTT
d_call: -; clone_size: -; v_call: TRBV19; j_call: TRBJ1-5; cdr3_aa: CASSKNREGAQHF; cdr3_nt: TGTGCCAGTAGTAAAAATCGGGAGGGAGCCCAGCATTTT
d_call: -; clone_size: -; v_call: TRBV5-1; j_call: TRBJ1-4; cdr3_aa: CASSLAGGLGEKLFF; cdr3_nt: TGCGCCAGCAGCTTGGCGGGGGGCTTAGGCGAAAAACTGTTTTTT
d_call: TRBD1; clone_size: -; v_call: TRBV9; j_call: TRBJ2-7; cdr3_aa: CASSPRQGAHEQYF; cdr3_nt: TGTGCCAGCAGCCCCCGACAGGGAGCCCACGAGCAGTACTTC
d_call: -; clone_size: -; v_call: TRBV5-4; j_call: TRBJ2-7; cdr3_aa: CASSLGRGVYEQYF; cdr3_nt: TGTGCCAGCAGCTTGGGGCGGGGAGTCTACGAGCAGTACTTC
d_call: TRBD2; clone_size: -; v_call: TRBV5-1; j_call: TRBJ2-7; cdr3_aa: CASSLSAGGREQYF; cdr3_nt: TGCGCCAGCAGCTTATCGGCGGGGGGGCGCGAGCAGTACTTC
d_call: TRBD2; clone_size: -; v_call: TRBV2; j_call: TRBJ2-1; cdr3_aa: CASSTSGSVNEQFF; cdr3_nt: TGTGCCAGCAGTACTAGCGGGAGTGTGAATGAGCAGTTCTTC
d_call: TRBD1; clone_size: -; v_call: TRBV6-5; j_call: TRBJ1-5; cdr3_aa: CASQPGTGGNQPQHF; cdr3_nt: TGTGCCAGCCAACCCGGGACAGGGGGCAACCAGCCCCAGCATTTT
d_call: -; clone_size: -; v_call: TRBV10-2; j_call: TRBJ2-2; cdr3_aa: CASRVRDTRPPNTGELFF; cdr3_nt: TGCGCCAGCAGAGTCCGGGACACCAGACCACCAAACACCGGGGAGCTGTTTTTT
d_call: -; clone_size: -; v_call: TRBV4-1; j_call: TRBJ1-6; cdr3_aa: CASSQPPRGANSPLHF; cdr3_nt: TGCGCCAGCAGCCAACCGCCACGGGGTGCTAATTCACCCCTCCACTTT
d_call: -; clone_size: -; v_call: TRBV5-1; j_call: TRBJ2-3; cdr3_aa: CASSFGLTGPIDTQYF; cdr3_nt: TGCGCCAGCAGCTTTGGGCTAACAGGACCTATAGATACGCAGTATTTT
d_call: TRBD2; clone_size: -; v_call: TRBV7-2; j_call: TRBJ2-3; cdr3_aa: CASSLLAGVPDTQYF; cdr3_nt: TGTGCCAGCAGCTTACTAGCGGGAGTACCAGATACGCAGTATTTT
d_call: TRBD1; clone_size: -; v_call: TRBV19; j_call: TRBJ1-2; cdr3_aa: CASRWTGNHYTF; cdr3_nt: TGTGCCAGTAGGTGGACAGGGAATCACTACACCTTC
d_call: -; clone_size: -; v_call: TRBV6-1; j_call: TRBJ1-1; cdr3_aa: CASSEGRNTEAFF; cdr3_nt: TGTGCCAGCAGTGAGGGCAGGAACACTGAAGCTTTCTTT
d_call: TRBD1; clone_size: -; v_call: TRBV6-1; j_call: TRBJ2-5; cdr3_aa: CATTLDRGPETQYF; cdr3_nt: TGTGCCACCACCCTGGACAGGGGGCCAGAGACCCAGTACTTC